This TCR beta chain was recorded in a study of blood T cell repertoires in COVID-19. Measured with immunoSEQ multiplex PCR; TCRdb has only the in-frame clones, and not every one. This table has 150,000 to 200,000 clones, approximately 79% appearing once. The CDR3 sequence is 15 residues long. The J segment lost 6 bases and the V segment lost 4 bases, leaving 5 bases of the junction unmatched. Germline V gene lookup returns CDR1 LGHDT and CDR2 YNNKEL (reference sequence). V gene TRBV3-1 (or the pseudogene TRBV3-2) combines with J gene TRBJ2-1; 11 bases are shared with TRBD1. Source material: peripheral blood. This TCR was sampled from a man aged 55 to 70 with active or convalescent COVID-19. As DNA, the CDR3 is TGTGCCAGCAGCCCCCGGGACAGGGGGGGCAATGAGCAGTTCTTC. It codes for CASSPRDRGGNEQFF.